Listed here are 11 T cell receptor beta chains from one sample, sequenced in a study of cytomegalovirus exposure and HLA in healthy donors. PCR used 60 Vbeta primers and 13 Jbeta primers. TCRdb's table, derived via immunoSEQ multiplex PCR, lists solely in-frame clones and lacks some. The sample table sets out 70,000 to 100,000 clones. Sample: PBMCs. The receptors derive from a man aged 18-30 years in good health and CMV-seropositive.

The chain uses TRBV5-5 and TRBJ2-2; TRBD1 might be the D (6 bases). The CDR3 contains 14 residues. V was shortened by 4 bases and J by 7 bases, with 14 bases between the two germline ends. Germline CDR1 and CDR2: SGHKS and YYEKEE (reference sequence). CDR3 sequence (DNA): TGTGCCAGCAGCGCGCTACAGGGTAACGGGGAGCTGTTTTTT. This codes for CASSALQGNGELFF.

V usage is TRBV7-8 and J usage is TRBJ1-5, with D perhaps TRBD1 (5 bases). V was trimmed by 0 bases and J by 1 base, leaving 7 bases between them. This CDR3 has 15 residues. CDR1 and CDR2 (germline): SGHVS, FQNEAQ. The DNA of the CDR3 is TGTGCCAGCAGCTTAGCCAGGGTCAGCAATCAGCCCCAGCATTTT. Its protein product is CASSLARVSNQPQHF. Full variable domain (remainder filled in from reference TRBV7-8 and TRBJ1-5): GAGVSQSPRYKVAKRGQDVALRCDPISGHVSLFWYQQALGQGPEFLTYFQNEAQLDKSGLPSDRFFAERPEGSVSTLKIQRTQQEDSAVYLCASSLARVSNQPQHFGDGTRLSIL.

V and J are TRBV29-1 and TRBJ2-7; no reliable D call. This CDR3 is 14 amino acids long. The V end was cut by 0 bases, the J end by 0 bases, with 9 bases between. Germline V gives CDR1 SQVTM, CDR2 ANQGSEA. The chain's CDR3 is CSVEESAVSYEQYF. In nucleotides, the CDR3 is TGCAGCGTTGAAGAATCGGCGGTCTCCTACGAGCAGTACTTC.

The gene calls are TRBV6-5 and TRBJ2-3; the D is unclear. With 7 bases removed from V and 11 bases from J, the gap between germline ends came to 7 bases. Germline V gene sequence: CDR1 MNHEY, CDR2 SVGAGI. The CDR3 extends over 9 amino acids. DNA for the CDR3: TGTGCCAGCACCCCCGGGCAGTATTTT. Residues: CASTPGQYF.

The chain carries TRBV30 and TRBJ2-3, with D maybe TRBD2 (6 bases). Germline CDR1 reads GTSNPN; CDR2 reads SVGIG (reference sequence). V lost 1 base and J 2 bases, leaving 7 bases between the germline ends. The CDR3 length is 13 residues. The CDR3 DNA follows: TGTGCCTGGAGTGGCGGGGCCACAGATACGCAGTATTTT. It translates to CAWSGGATDTQYF.

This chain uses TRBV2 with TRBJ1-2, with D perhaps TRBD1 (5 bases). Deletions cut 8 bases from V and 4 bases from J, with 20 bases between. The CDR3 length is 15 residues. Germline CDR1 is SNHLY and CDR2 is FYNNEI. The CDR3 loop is CASGGDGPPGYGYTF. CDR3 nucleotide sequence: TGTGCCAGCGGGGGGGATGGGCCGCCTGGCTATGGCTACACCTTC.

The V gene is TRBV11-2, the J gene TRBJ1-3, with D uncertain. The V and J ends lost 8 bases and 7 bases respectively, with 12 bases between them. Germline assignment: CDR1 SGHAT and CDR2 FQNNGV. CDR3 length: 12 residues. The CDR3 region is CASGPAGNTIYF. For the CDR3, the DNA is TGTGCCAGCGGCCCTGCGGGTAACACCATATATTTT.

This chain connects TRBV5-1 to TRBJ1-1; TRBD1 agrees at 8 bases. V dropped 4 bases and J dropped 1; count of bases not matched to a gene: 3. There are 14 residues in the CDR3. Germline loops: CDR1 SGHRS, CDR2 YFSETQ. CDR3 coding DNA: TGCGCCAGCAGCCAAGGGACAGGGAACACTGAAGCTTTCTTT. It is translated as CASSQGTGNTEAFF.

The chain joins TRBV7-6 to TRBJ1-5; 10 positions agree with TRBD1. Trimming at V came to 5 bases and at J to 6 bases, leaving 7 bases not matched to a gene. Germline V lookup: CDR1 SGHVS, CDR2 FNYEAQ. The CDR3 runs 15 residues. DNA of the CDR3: TGTGCCAGCAGCCCTGGGACAGGGGCAGGTCAGCCCCAGCATTTT. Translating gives CASSPGTGAGQPQHF. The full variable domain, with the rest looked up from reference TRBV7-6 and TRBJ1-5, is GAGVSQSPRYKVTKRGQDVALRCDPISGHVSLYWYRQALGQGPEFLTYFNYEAQQDKSGLPNDRFSAERPEGSISTLTIQRTEQRDSAMYRCASSPGTGAGQPQHFGDGTRLSIL.

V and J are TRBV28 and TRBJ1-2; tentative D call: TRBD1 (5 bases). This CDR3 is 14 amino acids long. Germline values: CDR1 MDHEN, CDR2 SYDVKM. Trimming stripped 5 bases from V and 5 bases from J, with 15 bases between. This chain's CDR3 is CASSRAGQVYGYTF. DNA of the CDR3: TGTGCCAGCAGTAGGGCAGGGCAAGTTTATGGCTACACCTTC.

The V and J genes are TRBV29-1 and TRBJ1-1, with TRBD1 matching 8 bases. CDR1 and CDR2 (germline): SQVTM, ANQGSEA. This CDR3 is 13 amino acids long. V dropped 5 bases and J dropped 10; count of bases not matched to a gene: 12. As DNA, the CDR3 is TGCAGCGTTCAACAGGGGGATTGGAGAGGAGCTTTCTTT. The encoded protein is CSVQQGDWRGAFF.